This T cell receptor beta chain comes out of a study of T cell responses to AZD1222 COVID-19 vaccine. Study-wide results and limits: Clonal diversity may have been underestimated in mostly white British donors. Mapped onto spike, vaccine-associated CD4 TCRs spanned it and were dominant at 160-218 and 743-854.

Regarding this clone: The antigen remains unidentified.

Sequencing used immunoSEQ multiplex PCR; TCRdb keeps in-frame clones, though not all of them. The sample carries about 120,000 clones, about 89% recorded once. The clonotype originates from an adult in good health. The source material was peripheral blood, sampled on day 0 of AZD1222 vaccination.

The CDR3 DNA sequence: TGTGCCAGCGCCCCAGGGGCCAATCAGCCCCAGCATTTT. Its translation is CASAPGANQPQHF. This chain uses TRBV6-6 with TRBJ1-5, with a tentative D call TRBD1 (6 bases). Germline V CDR1 and CDR2: MNHNY, SVGAGI (reference sequence). This CDR3 is 13 amino acids long. V was clipped by 8 bases and J by 3 bases, with 11 bases between them.